A selection of T cell receptor beta chains follows, all from one sample in a study of blood T cell repertoires in COVID-19. Repertoires were generated with immunoSEQ multiplex PCR, while TCRdb's copy carries only in-frame clones and drops some. The sample consists of fewer than 200,000 clones, approximately 82% of them appearing once. The material sequenced was PBMCs or T cells enriched from blood (not recorded which). These receptor sequences come from a woman aged 45-59 years who had recovered from COVID-19. Both conserved end residues are part of each CDR3. D genes are given only for firm matches. Size tells how often a clone was seen (once, few, many) or the class of an expanded clone, and some rows leave it out.

v_gene,d_gene,abundance,j_gene,len,CDR3aa,CDR3nt
TRBV27,NA,NA,TRBJ2-4,18,CASSSGQKNPQAKNIQYF,TGTGCCAGCAGTTCCGGACAGAAAAACCCCCAAGCCAAAAACATTCAGTACTTC
TRBV3-1/TRBV3-2,NA,NA,TRBJ1-2,15,CASSQERAGSYGYTF,TGTGCCAGCAGCCAAGAGCGGGCGGGGTCCTATGGCTACACCTTC
TRBV2,NA,once,TRBJ1-6,17,CASSFGQRSSYNSPLHF,TGTGCCAGCAGTTTCGGACAGAGAAGCTCCTATAATTCACCCCTCCACTTT
TRBV3-1/TRBV3-2,TRBD2,NA,TRBJ2-1,17,CASSRRLAGGTYNEQFF,TGTGCCAGCAGCCGAAGACTAGCGGGAGGGACCTACAATGAGCAGTTCTTC
TRBV27,NA,NA,TRBJ1-1,13,CASSWGLGTEAFF,TGTGCCAGCAGTTGGGGCTTGGGCACTGAAGCTTTCTTT
TRBV9,NA,NA,TRBJ1-2,14,CASSPGGLNYGYTF,TGTGCCAGCAGCCCCGGGGGATTAAACTATGGCTACACCTTC
TRBV7-9,TRBD2,NA,TRBJ2-5,16,CASQIAGGLSGETQYF,TGTGCCAGCCAAATTGCGGGGGGCCTCAGTGGAGAGACCCAGTACTTC
TRBV9,NA,NA,TRBJ1-5,14,CASSARPDQSPQHF,TGTGCCAGCAGCGCGCGGCCAGATCAGTCGCCCCAGCATTTT
TRBV19,NA,NA,TRBJ1-2,16,CASGGTLPNLNYGYTF,TGTGCCAGTGGAGGGACCTTACCTAACCTCAACTATGGCTACACCTTC
TRBV5-1,TRBD1,NA,TRBJ1-1,15,CASSLEQGVNTEAFF,TGCGCCAGCAGCTTGGAACAGGGGGTGAACACTGAAGCTTTCTTT
TRBV7-3,NA,NA,TRBJ2-5,12,CASSHPGETQYF,TGTGCCAGCAGCCATCCCGGAGAGACCCAGTACTTC
TRBV2,NA,once,TRBJ1-5,14,CASKPEGGAVPQHF,TGTGCCAGCAAACCCGAGGGGGGGGCAGTGCCCCAGCATTTT
TRBV6-5,TRBD2,NA,TRBJ2-5,15,CASRVSGRGGETQYF,TGTGCCAGCAGAGTCTCTGGGAGGGGAGGAGAGACCCAGTACTTC
TRBV4-1,NA,NA,TRBJ1-1,13,CASSPLGATEAFF,TGCGCCAGCAGCCCCCTGGGGGCAACTGAAGCTTTCTTT
TRBV7-9,TRBD1,NA,TRBJ1-2,13,CASSAGTAYGYTF,TGTGCCAGCAGCGCCGGGACAGCTTATGGCTACACCTTC
TRBV18,TRBD1,NA,TRBJ1-1,13,CASSRTGGPEAFF,TGTGCCAGCTCACGGACAGGGGGCCCTGAAGCTTTCTTT
TRBV4-1,TRBD1,once,TRBJ2-5,13,CASSPRTGETQYF,TGCGCCAGCAGCCCCCGGACAGGGGAGACCCAGTACTTC
TRBV11-2,NA,NA,TRBJ1-2,16,CASSLDGGHDNYGYTF,TGTGCCAGCAGCTTAGATGGGGGACACGACAACTATGGCTACACCTTC
TRBV4-2,TRBD2,NA,TRBJ2-3,14,CASSPGTSLDTQYF,TGTGCCAGCAGCCCGGGGACTAGCTTAGATACGCAGTATTTT
TRBV5-1,TRBD1,NA,TRBJ2-2,15,CASSRTGENTGELFF,TGCGCCAGCAGCCGGACAGGGGAAAACACCGGGGAGCTGTTTTTT
TRBV7-8,TRBD2,NA,TRBJ2-5,15,CASSLGSSGSETQYF,TGTGCCAGCAGCTTAGGAAGTAGCGGGAGTGAGACCCAGTACTTC
TRBV2,TRBD2,NA,TRBJ2-1,14,CASSWIAGAHEQFF,TGTGCCAGCAGTTGGATAGCGGGAGCCCATGAGCAGTTCTTC
TRBV5-6,NA,NA,TRBJ1-1,13,CASSLALVAEAFF,TGTGCCAGCAGCCTCGCACTGGTCGCTGAAGCTTTCTTT
TRBV15,NA,NA,TRBJ1-4,12,CATSSRGEKLFF,TGTGCCACCAGCTCCCGGGGGGAAAAACTGTTTTTT
TRBV11-3,NA,NA,TRBJ1-4,14,CASSEQGGSEKLFF,TGTGCCAGCAGCGAACAGGGAGGGAGTGAAAAACTGTTTTTT
TRBV27,TRBD2,NA,TRBJ2-1,15,CASSWGGTAGGEQFF,TGTGCCAGCAGTTGGGGGGGGACGGCGGGAGGTGAGCAGTTCTTC
TRBV9,TRBD1,NA,TRBJ1-2,15,CASSSRGTGSHGYTF,TGTGCCAGCAGCTCGCGGGGGACAGGGAGTCATGGCTACACCTTC
TRBV19,NA,NA,TRBJ2-6,20,CASIQGAGVSRSSGANVLTF,TGTGCCAGTATCCAGGGGGCGGGGGTGTCACGTAGCTCTGGGGCCAACGTCCTGACTTTC
TRBV4-3,NA,NA,TRBJ1-2,14,CASSQVERRNGYTF,TGCGCCAGCAGCCAAGTTGAAAGGAGGAATGGCTACACCTTC
TRBV5-5,TRBD1,NA,TRBJ1-1,15,CASSLEQGHYTEAFF,TGTGCCAGCAGCTTGGAACAGGGGCATTACACTGAAGCTTTCTTT
TRBV6-2/TRBV6-3,NA,NA,TRBJ2-5,16,CASSPHRGSGEETQYF,TGTGCCAGCAGTCCCCATCGGGGTAGCGGAGAAGAGACCCAGTACTTC
TRBV2,NA,NA,TRBJ1-2,12,CASSSTGDGYTF,TGTGCCAGCAGTAGTACAGGAGATGGCTACACCTTC
TRBV12-3/TRBV12-4,TRBD1,NA,TRBJ1-2,13,CAGQGAPGSGYTF,TGTGCCGGCCAGGGGGCCCCTGGGTCGGGCTACACCTTC
TRBV6-5,NA,NA,TRBJ1-1,13,CASSQQMNTEAFF,TGTGCCAGCAGCCAACAAATGAACACTGAAGCTTTCTTT
TRBV4-1,NA,NA,TRBJ1-5,19,CASSPQDNLRTGGNQPQHF,TGCGCCAGCAGCCCACAAGATAATTTGCGGACGGGAGGGAATCAGCCCCAGCATTTT
TRBV5-8,TRBD1,NA,TRBJ1-5,16,CASRTGTGYSNQPQHF,TGTGCCAGCAGAACCGGGACAGGGTATAGCAATCAGCCCCAGCATTTT
TRBV6-5,NA,NA,TRBJ1-3,15,CAITGGPNSGNTIYF,TGTGCCATCACCGGGGGTCCCAACTCTGGAAACACCATATATTTT
TRBV5-1,TRBD2,NA,TRBJ2-2,15,CASSIGLADTGELFF,TGCGCCAGCAGCATCGGACTAGCAGACACCGGGGAGCTGTTTTTT
TRBV7-9,NA,NA,TRBJ2-3,11,CASSSGTSSYF,TGTGCCAGCAGCTCAGGGACAAGTTCGTATTTT
TRBV30,NA,NA,TRBJ1-3,16,CAWSARQAKFGNTIYF,TGTGCCTGGAGTGCCCGACAGGCCAAATTTGGAAACACCATATATTTT
TRBV11-3,NA,NA,TRBJ1-4,14,CASSLPGQNEKLFF,TGTGCCAGCAGCTTACCAGGGCAAAATGAAAAACTGTTTTTT